This T cell receptor (beta chain) originates from a study of a mutant IDH1 vaccine in newly diagnosed glioma (dated by TCRdb to the early 2020s). Regarding the complete study: Patients were given eight vaccinations, in weeks 1, 3, 5, 7, 11, 15, 19 and 23, which matched visits V03 through V10. Prior to enrollment, standard therapy consisting of radiotherapy alone, temozolomide alone, or radiochemotherapy with temozolomide had been administered to patients, with the combination being received by most patients. Longitudinal TCRB deep sequencing was performed for about two dozen treated patients wherever samples were available for exploratory analyses. In the chemotherapy-containing groups, vaccination started alongside temozolomide cycles, whereas in patients who had radiotherapy alone it started 4-6 weeks after radiotherapy. Of the approximately 32 treated patients, about 60% were male and around 40% were female, and the mean age was around 40 years. Six visits were used for peripheral blood collection: V03 (baseline), V05, V07, V10, V12 and V13.

The germline ends are 29 bases apart after V is trimmed by 10 bases and J by 2 bases. CDR1 and CDR2 are read off the germline V gene as SNHLY and FYNNEI. The CDR3 measures 18 amino acids from cysteine to phenylalanine. Kept here is only the CDR3 DNA, which spans 54 bases and is read in frame from base 1. The library was generated by the immunoSEQ multiplex PCR assay. Rearranged TCR beta chain sequences were amplified with the hsTCRB Kit following the manufacturer's protocol. TCRB libraries were sequenced on an Illumina MiSeq. The study's processing was this. Demultiplexing, trimming and gene mapping were performed with the kit vendor's proprietary platform. TCRdb's version of the immuneACCESS table is confined to in-frame rearrangements and falls short of the full clone set. An unresolved V gene accounts for under half of the shortfall where checked; the remainder is of unknown origin. The V and J calls and the clone size are those of that table, but D and trimming were determined from the DNA. This sample gives roughly 45,000 clones in total; around 84% of them show up just once. The leading ten clones occupy about 2.2% of the sample.

On this clone: The antigen it binds to is not known. No per-base quality is available; no much larger clone lies one base away.

Findings and caveats that apply to the study as a whole: The authors noted that analyses of patient blood samples could not be reproduced because of sample limitations. Selection of PBMC samples for TCRB deep sequencing was based on availability. No apparent relationship was observed between pseudoprogression and alterations in the top peripheral T cell clonotypes detected by TCRB sequencing. Across multiple MHC alleles, vaccine-induced immune responses were seen in 90% to 95% of patients.

What the time point label conveys for this sample: week 23, last vaccination. Each vaccine dose was 300 ug of a 20-mer mutant IDH1 peptide in Montanide, given subcutaneously with topical imiquimod. Newly diagnosed WHO grade 3 or 4 IDH1-mutant astrocytomas showing loss of nuclear ATRX were present in the donors. The samples were drawn from NOA16, a multicentre, single-arm, open-label phase I trial in Germany that tested a mutant IDH1 peptide vaccine in humans for the first time. Genomic DNA for TCRB sequencing was extracted from EDTA blood using the DNeasy Blood and Tissue Kit. This sequence uses TRBV2 and TRBJ1-2, and possibly TRBD1, on 5 matching bases. The material was PBMCs, obtained from a glioma patient whose treatment included an IDH1 peptide vaccine. The clonotype was recovered from a woman aged 18 to 35 with glioma. Some clones in this sample may be carry-over from other donors' samples. The nucleotide sequence reads as follows: TGTGCCACCCGCCGCGGATTGGGGGAGGTCTTAGCGAACTATGGCTACACCTTC. The encoded protein is CATRRGLGEVLANYGYTF. Reference TRBV2 and TRBJ1-2 genes cover what lies past the CDR3, so the full variable domain is EPEVTQTPSHQVTQMGQEVILRCVPISNHLYFYWYRQILGQKVEFLVSFYNNEISEKSEIFDDQFSVERPDGSNFTLKIRSTKLEDSAMYFCATRRGLGEVLANYGYTFGSGTRLTVV.